The next 24 T cell receptor beta chains were all read from a single sample in a study of cytomegalovirus exposure and HLA in healthy donors. PCR involved 60 Vbeta and 13 Jbeta primers. Produced via immunoSEQ multiplex PCR; TCRdb's table is partial and in-frame only. Of 150,000 to 190,000 clones listed, 82% are singletons. Sample: PBMCs. The receptors stem from a woman in her 50s in good health and CMV-seropositive.

Here the CDR3 DNA reads TGCGCCAGCAGGCCGGGATCTAGCACAGATACGCAGTATTTT. Protein product: CASRPGSSTDTQYF. The rearrangement joins TRBV5-1 to TRBJ2-3, with a weak D call TRBD2 (5 bases). CDR1 and CDR2 from the germline V gene are SGHRS and YFSETQ. The germline V and J ends were trimmed by 5 bases and 0 bases, with 10 bases remaining between them. The CDR3 runs 14 residues.

The rearrangement joins TRBV27 to TRBJ1-2, with 9 bases that match TRBD1. This CDR3 contains 14 residues. Per the germline V gene, CDR1 is MNHEY and CDR2 is SMNVEV (reference sequence). V gave up 6 bases and J gave up 6 bases; unmatched junction bases: 8. The CDR3 sequence: CASRLQGASNGYTF. The CDR3 bases are TGTGCCAGCAGATTACAGGGGGCGAGTAATGGCTACACCTTC.

The chain links TRBV5-4 to TRBJ2-3; D may be TRBD2 (7 bases). V lost 4 bases to trimming and J lost 0 bases, with 15 bases between them. Germline CDR1 is SGHNT and CDR2 is YYREEE (reference sequence). The CDR3 runs to 16 residues. The CDR3 DNA follows: TGTGCCAGCAGCGAGGGAGGGGGGGCCAGCACAGATACGCAGTATTTT. It is translated as CASSEGGGASTDTQYF.

V and J are TRBV4-3 and TRBJ2-3; TRBD1 matches 9 bases. In germline, CDR1 is LGHNA, CDR2 YSLEER. V dropped 4 bases and J dropped 5; count of bases not matched to a gene: 4. The CDR3 sequence is 14 residues long. The CDR3 here is CASSRYRGQDTQYF. In DNA form, the CDR3 reads TGCGCCAGCAGCCGCTACAGGGGGCAAGATACGCAGTATTTT.

This clone came up once. The rearrangement joins TRBV6-6 to TRBJ1-1, with 7 bases lining up with TRBD1. Germline trimming cut 5 bases from V and 6 bases from J; bases unmatched to any gene: 9. This CDR3 spans 14 amino acids. The germline CDR1 and CDR2 sequences are MNHNY and SVGAGI (reference sequence). In DNA form, the CDR3 reads TGTGCCAGCAGTAACAGGGGTGATGGGGCTGAAGCTTTCTTT. Translated, it gives CASSNRGDGAEAFF.

The V gene is TRBV5-1, the J gene TRBJ2-7; TRBD2 aligns across 8 bases. V shed 4 bases, J shed 2 bases, and the junction held 8 bases outside the gene matches. Germline assignment: CDR1 SGHRS and CDR2 YFSETQ. The CDR3 is 15 amino acids. The CDR3 region is CASSPTPGLAYEQYF. The CDR3 bases are TGCGCCAGCAGCCCGACACCGGGACTAGCCTACGAGCAGTACTTC.

V gene TRBV27 combines with J gene TRBJ2-2; 8 bases line up with TRBD2. J was trimmed by 5 bases and V by 5 bases; bases with no gene match: 13. The CDR3 contains 17 residues. Germline V gene sequence: CDR1 MNHEY, CDR2 SMNVEV (reference sequence). CDR3 loop: CASSPGQGPGGTGELFF. CDR3 sequence (DNA): TGTGCCAGCAGTCCCGGGCAGGGGCCGGGGGGGACCGGGGAGCTGTTTTTT.

V is TRBV19 and J is TRBJ1-3, with TRBD1 matching over 7 bases. This CDR3 contains 19 residues. Per the germline V gene, CDR1 is LNHDA and CDR2 is SQIVND (reference sequence). V dropped 9 bases and J dropped 4; count of bases not matched to a gene: 24. The CDR3 loop is CASVAYRGPIPTQGNTIYF. DNA for the CDR3: TGTGCCAGCGTTGCGTACAGGGGCCCTATACCGACACAAGGAAACACCATATATTTT. Supplemented by reference TRBV19 and TRBJ1-3, the full variable domain reads DGGITQSPKYLFRKEGQNVTLSCEQNLNHDAMYWYRQDPGQGLRLIYYSQIVNDFQKGDIAEGYSVSREKKESFPLTVTSAQKNPTAFYLCASVAYRGPIPTQGNTIYFGEGSWLTVV.

The rearrangement joins TRBV7-9 to TRBJ1-1, with 12 nucleotides matching TRBD1. The V gene end was trimmed by 5 bases and the J gene end by 7 bases; junction bases not matched to a gene: 8. The CDR3 is made up of 15 amino acids. CDR1 is SEHNR and CDR2 is FQNEAQ in the germline V gene (reference sequence). Here the CDR3 reads CASSPGTGGPNEAFF. In nucleotides, the CDR3 is TGTGCCAGCAGCCCCGGGACAGGGGGCCCAAATGAAGCTTTCTTT.

The rearrangement joins TRBV2 to TRBJ1-4, with a tentative D call TRBD1 (6 bases). This CDR3 is 15 amino acids long. Looked up from germline, CDR1 is SNHLY and CDR2 is FYNNEI. The germline V and J ends were trimmed by 6 bases and 4 bases, with 15 bases remaining between them. CDR3 protein: CASSEQGPVNEKLFF. The CDR3, as DNA: TGTGCCAGCAGCGAACAGGGCCCGGTTAATGAAAAACTGTTTTTT.

The chain combines TRBV9 with TRBJ2-3, with TRBD2 as a possible D gene (6 bases). Germline CDR1 SGDLS, CDR2 YYNGEE. The V and J ends lost 2 bases and 2 bases respectively, with 9 bases between them. This CDR3 is 14 amino acids long. The CDR3 protein is CASSVRGATDTQYF. The CDR3 DNA reads as TGTGCCAGCAGCGTGCGGGGAGCCACAGATACGCAGTATTTT.

The table lists this clone with a few counts. This rearrangement joins TRBV4-1 to TRBJ1-2; 10 bases fit TRBD1. This CDR3 has 15 residues. The germline gives CDR1 MGHRA, CDR2 YSYEKL. The junction had 10 bases not matched to a gene; V was cut back by 4 bases and J by 8 bases. The CDR3 is CASSRISGTGEGYTF. DNA for the CDR3: TGCGCCAGCAGCCGAATCTCCGGGACAGGGGAAGGCTACACCTTC.

The J gene is TRBJ2-3, the V gene TRBV2; no clear D. V was clipped by 3 bases and J by 6 bases, with 13 bases between them. The CDR3 is 14 residues long. Looked up from germline, CDR1 is SNHLY and CDR2 is FYNNEI. CDR3 nucleotides: TGTGCCAGCAGTGAGCTTCCACTGTCGGATACGCAGTATTTT. Translated, it gives CASSELPLSDTQYF. Full variable domain (missing parts from reference TRBV2 and TRBJ2-3): EPEVTQTPSHQVTQMGQEVILRCVPISNHLYFYWYRQILGQKVEFLVSFYNNEISEKSEIFDDQFSVERPDGSNFTLKIRSTKLEDSAMYFCASSELPLSDTQYFGPGTRLTVL.

The V call is TRBV14, the J call TRBJ1-6; D gene unclear. The length of the CDR3 is 19 residues. Per the germline V gene, CDR1 is SGHDN and CDR2 is FVKESK. V shed 4 bases and J shed 8 bases, with 27 bases lying between them. Written as DNA, the CDR3 is TGTGCCAGCAGCCCAAAAAAAAATCTCAAGGCGGGGTATGATTCACCCCTCCACTTT. This encodes CASSPKKNLKAGYDSPLHF.

This clone has a handful of counts. The V and J genes are TRBV5-1 and TRBJ2-2, with TRBD1 matching over 9 bases. V gave up 3 bases and J gave up 7 bases; unmatched junction bases: 13. The CDR3 covers 17 residues. Germline V gene lookup returns CDR1 SGHRS and CDR2 YFSETQ. The CDR3 protein is CASSSSPGQGRGGELFF. For the CDR3, the DNA is TGCGCCAGCAGCTCTTCTCCGGGACAGGGACGTGGCGGGGAGCTGTTTTTT. Supplemented by reference TRBV5-1 and TRBJ2-2, the full variable domain reads KAGVTQTPRYLIKTRGQQVTLSCSPISGHRSVSWYQQTPGQGLQFLFEYFSETQRNKGNFPGRFSGRQFSNSRSEMNVSTLELGDSALYLCASSSSPGQGRGGELFFGEGSRLTVL.

CDR3 region: CASSRAGGDYEQYF. The CDR3, as DNA: TGTGCCAGCAGTCGGGCAGGGGGCGACTACGAGCAGTACTTC. The chain carries TRBV27 and TRBJ2-5; 8 bases are a match to TRBD1. Near its end, the DNA agrees better with TRBJ2-7, so the J call may be wrong. The CDR3 has 14 residues. CDR1 is MNHEY, CDR2 SMNVEV, per germline (reference sequence).

The chain recombines TRBV6-5 with TRBJ1-2; perhaps TRBD1 as D (5 bases). V gave up 5 bases and J gave up 8 bases, with 21 bases separating them. The CDR3 length is 15 residues. The V gene's germline CDR1 is MNHEY and CDR2 SVGAGI. The CDR3 nucleotides read TGTGCCAGCAGTAGCCACAGGCTTCAGGTGACCGGCTACACCTTC. Encoded protein: CASSSHRLQVTGYTF.

CDR3 nucleotides: TGCGCCAGCAGCCCAGAGGGACAGATGAACACTGAAGCTTTCTTT. Translated: CASSPEGQMNTEAFF. The chain carries TRBV5-1 and TRBJ1-1; 7 nucleotides agree with TRBD1. Trimming cost V 4 bases and J 0 bases; bases outside gene matches: 6. This CDR3 has 15 amino acids. Germline values: CDR1 SGHRS, CDR2 YFSETQ.

A few counts support this clone. The V and J genes are TRBV28 and TRBJ1-2, with TRBD1 as a possible D gene (6 bases). This CDR3 spans 17 amino acids. V lost 3 bases and J 5 bases, leaving 22 bases between the germline ends. The V gene's germline CDR1 is MDHEN and CDR2 SYDVKM. CDR3 residues: CASSFFVAGAPGYGYTF. The CDR3 DNA sequence: TGTGCCAGCAGTTTTTTTGTCGCGGGGGCCCCGGGGTATGGCTACACCTTC.

For the CDR3, the DNA is TGTGCCAGCAGCTTAGAAAGCGGGGGTACGCAGTATTTT. This encodes CASSLESGGTQYF. The V call is TRBV11-2, the J call TRBJ2-3; 8 bases line up with TRBD2. Germline CDR1 SGHAT, CDR2 FQNNGV. The trim removed 0 bases at V and 8 bases at J, leaving 1 base unmatched. The CDR3 covers 13 residues. The full variable domain, its missing parts supplied by reference TRBV11-2 and TRBJ2-3, is EAGVAQSPRYKIIEKRQSVAFWCNPISGHATLYWYQQILGQGPKLLIQFQNNGVVDDSQLPKDRFSAERLKGVDSTLKIQPAKLEDSAVYLCASSLESGGTQYFGPGTRLTVL.

The CDR3 spells CASSSPRAGLYEQYF. CDR3 in DNA: TGTGCCAGCAGTTCCCCCCGGGCGGGCTTATACGAGCAGTACTTC. This chain links TRBV28 with TRBJ2-7; D is perhaps TRBD2 (5 bases). Germline V gene lookup returns CDR1 MDHEN and CDR2 SYDVKM. V lost 4 bases to trimming and J lost 4 bases, with 17 bases between them. This CDR3 has 15 residues.

In this sample, this clone turned up a few times. The CDR3 coding sequence is TGTGCCAGCAGCTTAGATATCTATGGCTACACCTTC. The encoded protein is CASSLDIYGYTF. This chain links TRBV7-9 with TRBJ1-2, with no clear D. V was clipped by 1 base and J by 4 bases, with 4 bases between them. The CDR3 runs to 12 residues. Germline CDR1 reads SEHNR; CDR2 reads FQNEAQ (reference sequence).

The chain joins TRBV27 to TRBJ2-7; 8 bases agree with TRBD1. V was clipped by 5 bases and J by 3 bases; unmatched bases: 9. This CDR3 has 15 amino acids. The V gene's germline CDR1 is MNHEY and CDR2 SMNVEV (reference sequence). CDR3 bases: TGTGCCAGCAGTATCAAGGACAGGGCGGGCTACGAGCAGTACTTC. This codes for CASSIKDRAGYEQYF.

This chain joins TRBV19 and TRBJ1-2, with D uncertain. From germline, CDR1 is LNHDA and CDR2 SQIVND (reference sequence). Trimming removed 6 bases from V and 5 bases from J, with 16 bases in between. This CDR3 comprises 14 residues. CDR3 region: CASSPGSSPYGYTF. For the CDR3, the DNA is TGTGCCAGTAGCCCAGGATCCTCCCCTTATGGCTACACCTTC. The full variable domain, its missing parts supplied by reference TRBV19 and TRBJ1-2, is DGGITQSPKYLFRKEGQNVTLSCEQNLNHDAMYWYRQDPGQGLRLIYYSQIVNDFQKGDIAEGYSVSREKKESFPLTVTSAQKNPTAFYLCASSPGSSPYGYTFGSGTRLTVV.